The sequence of this T cell receptor (beta chain) was determined in a study of blood T cell repertoires in COVID-19. CDR1 and CDR2 from the germline V gene are SGHRS and YFSETQ. The CDR3 sequence is 17 residues long. The ends were cut back, 4 bases at V and 7 bases at J, with 26 bases in the middle. Data came from immunoSEQ multiplex PCR; TCRdb stores just in-frame clones and leaves some out. The sample yields around 310,000 clones, 85% to 90% seen once. The sequenced material came from PBMCs or T cells enriched from blood (not recorded which). The sequence was collected from a woman aged 25 to 39 who had recovered from COVID-19. The V call is TRBV5-1, the J call TRBJ1-2, with D possibly TRBD1 on 6 matching bases. The DNA of the CDR3 is TGCGCCAGCAGCCCATCATGGTACAGGGAACTTATCGCTGGCTACACCTTC. As protein: CASSPSWYRELIAGYTF.